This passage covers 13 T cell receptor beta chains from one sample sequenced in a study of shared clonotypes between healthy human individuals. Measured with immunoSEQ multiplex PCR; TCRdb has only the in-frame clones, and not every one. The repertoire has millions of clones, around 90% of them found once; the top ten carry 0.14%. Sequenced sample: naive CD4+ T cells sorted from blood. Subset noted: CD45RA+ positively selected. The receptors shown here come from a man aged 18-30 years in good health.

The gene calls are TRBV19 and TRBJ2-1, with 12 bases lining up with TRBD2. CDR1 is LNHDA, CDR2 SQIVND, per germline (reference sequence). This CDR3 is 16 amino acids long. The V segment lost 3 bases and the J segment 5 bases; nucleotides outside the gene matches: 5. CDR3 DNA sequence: TGTGCCAGTAGTATCCTTACTAGCGGGGGGCACAATGAGCAGTTCTTC. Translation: CASSILTSGGHNEQFF.

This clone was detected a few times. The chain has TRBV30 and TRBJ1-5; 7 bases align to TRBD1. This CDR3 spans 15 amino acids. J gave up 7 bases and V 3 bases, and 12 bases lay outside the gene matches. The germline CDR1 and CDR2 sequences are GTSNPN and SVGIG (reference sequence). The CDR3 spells CAWSARTGMGQPQHF. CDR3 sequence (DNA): TGTGCCTGGAGCGCCCGGACAGGCATGGGACAGCCCCAGCATTTT.

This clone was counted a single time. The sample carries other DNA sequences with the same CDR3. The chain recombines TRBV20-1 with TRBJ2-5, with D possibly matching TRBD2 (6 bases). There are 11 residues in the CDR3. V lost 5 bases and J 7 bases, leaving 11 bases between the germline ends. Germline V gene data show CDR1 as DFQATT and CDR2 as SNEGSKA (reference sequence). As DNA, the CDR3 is TGCAGTGCTCCTCGGGGAGGGACCCAGTACTTC. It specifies CSAPRGGTQYF.

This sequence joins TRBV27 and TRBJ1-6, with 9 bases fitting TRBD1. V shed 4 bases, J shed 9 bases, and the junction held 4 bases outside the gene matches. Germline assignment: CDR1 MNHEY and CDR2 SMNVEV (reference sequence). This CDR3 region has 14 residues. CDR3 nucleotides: TGTGCCAGCAGTTGGACAGGGGTAAGTTCACCCCTCCACTTT. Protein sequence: CASSWTGVSSPLHF.

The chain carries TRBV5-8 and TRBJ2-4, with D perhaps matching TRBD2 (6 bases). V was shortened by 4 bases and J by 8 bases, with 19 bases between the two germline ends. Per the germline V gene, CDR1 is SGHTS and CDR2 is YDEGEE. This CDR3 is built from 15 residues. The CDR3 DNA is TGTGCCAGCAGCCGGGGGACCGCCTGGTTGGACATTCAGTACTTC. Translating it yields CASSRGTAWLDIQYF.

CDR3 sequence: CASTVHGNTIYF. In nucleotides, the CDR3 is TGTGCCAGCACGGTTCACGGAAACACCATATATTTT. The genes are TRBV28 and TRBJ1-3; D not certain. This CDR3 is 12 amino acids long. Germline V gene data show CDR1 as MDHEN and CDR2 as SYDVKM. Deletions cut 7 bases from V and 4 bases from J, with 8 bases between.

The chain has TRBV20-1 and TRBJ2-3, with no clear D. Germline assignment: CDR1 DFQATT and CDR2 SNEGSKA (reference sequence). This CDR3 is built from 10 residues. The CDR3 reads CGTSTDTQYF. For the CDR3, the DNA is TGCGGAACTAGCACAGATACGCAGTATTTT.

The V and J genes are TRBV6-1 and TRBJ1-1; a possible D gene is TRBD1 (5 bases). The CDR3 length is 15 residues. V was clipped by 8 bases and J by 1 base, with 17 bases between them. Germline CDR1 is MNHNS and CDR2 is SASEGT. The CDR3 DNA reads TGTGCCAGCGCCCGAGGGGTGATAGGGAACACTGAAGCTTTCTTT. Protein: CASARGVIGNTEAFF.

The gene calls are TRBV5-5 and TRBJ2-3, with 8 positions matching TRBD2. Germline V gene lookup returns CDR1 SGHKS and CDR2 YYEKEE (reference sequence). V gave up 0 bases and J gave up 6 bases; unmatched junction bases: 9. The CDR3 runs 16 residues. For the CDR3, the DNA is TGTGCCAGCAGCTTGGTAAAGCGGGAGACGACGGATACGCAGTATTTT. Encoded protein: CASSLVKRETTDTQYF. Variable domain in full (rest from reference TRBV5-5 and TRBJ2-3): DAGVTQSPTHLIKTRGQQVTLRCSPISGHKSVSWYQQVLGQGPQFIFQYYEKEERGRGNFPDRFSARQFPNYSSELNVNALLLGDSALYLCASSLVKRETTDTQYFGPGTRLTVL.

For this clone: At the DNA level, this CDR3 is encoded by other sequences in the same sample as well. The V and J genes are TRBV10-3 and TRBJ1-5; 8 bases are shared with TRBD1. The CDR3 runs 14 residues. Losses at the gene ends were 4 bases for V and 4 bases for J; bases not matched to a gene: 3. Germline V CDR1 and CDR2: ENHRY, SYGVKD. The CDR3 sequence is CAISVGQGNQPQHF. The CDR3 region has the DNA TGTGCCATCAGTGTAGGACAGGGTAATCAGCCCCAGCATTTT.

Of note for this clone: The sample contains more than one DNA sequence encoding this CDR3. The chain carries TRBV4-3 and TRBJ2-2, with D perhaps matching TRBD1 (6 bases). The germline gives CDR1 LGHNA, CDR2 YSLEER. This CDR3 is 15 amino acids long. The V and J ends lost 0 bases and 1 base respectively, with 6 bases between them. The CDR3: CASSQEDRNTGELFF. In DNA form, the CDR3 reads TGCGCCAGCAGCCAAGAGGACAGGAACACCGGGGAGCTGTTTTTT.

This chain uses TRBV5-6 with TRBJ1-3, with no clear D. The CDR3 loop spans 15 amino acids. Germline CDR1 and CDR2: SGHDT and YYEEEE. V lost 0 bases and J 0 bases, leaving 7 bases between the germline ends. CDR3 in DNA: TGTGCCAGCAGCTTGGGACCGAACTCTGGAAACACCATATATTTT. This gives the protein CASSLGPNSGNTIYF.

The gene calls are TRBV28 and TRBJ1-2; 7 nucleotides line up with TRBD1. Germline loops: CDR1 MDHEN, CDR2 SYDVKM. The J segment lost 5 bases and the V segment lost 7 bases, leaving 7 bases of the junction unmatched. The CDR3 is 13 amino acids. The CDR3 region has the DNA TGTGCCAGCACCCCGGACAGGTCTTATGGCTACACCTTC. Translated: CASTPDRSYGYTF.